These 10 T cell receptor beta chains share one sample of origin, sequenced in a study of siplizumab effects on memory and regulatory T cells. The protocol was immunoSEQ multiplex PCR, while the TCRdb copy is restricted to in-frame clones and leaves out a portion. The sample yields 94,000 or so clones, roughly 97% seen once. Sequenced sample: naive CD4+ T cells sorted from blood. These receptor sequences come from a human donor in good health.

The CDR3 nucleotides are TGTGCCAGCAGTTACCTCAGCGGGGGGGTAGGGGAGCAGTACTTC. Residues: CASSYLSGGVGEQYF. The chain links TRBV6-5 to TRBJ2-7; 10 positions agree with TRBD2. V gave up 2 bases and J gave up 7 bases; unmatched junction bases: 8. Germline V lookup: CDR1 MNHEY, CDR2 SVGAGI. The CDR3 loop spans 15 amino acids.

The chain has TRBV25-1 and TRBJ1-2; D is perhaps TRBD1 (6 bases). Germline V CDR1 and CDR2: MGHDK, SYGVNS. The CDR3 is 15 amino acids. V shed 3 bases and J shed 2 bases, with 13 bases lying between them. CDR3 sequence: CASSEAGTPNYGYTF. CDR3 in DNA: TGTGCCAGCAGTGAGGCCGGGACACCGAACTATGGCTACACCTTC.

The rearrangement joins TRBV19 to TRBJ1-5; TRBD1 agrees at 8 bases. The CDR3 contains 15 residues. V shed 2 bases and J 6 bases; nucleotides not matched to a gene: 6. Germline CDR1 is LNHDA and CDR2 is SQIVND (reference sequence). The CDR3 DNA is TGTGCCAGTAGTATACGGCAGGGGGCAGGTCAGCCCCAGCATTTT. The encoded protein is CASSIRQGAGQPQHF.

This clone has just a few counts. This chain joins TRBV4-3 and TRBJ1-6, with a weak D call TRBD1 (5 bases). Trimming removed 5 bases at V and 8 bases at J, with 13 bases between. Germline CDR1 is LGHNA and CDR2 is YSLEER. This CDR3 spans 14 amino acids. CDR3 loop: CASSAGTNYSPLHF. The CDR3 DNA reads as TGCGCCAGCAGCGCCGGGACGAATTATTCACCCCTCCACTTT.

The chain has TRBV7-8 and TRBJ1-4; D gene ambiguous. CDR1 SGHVS and CDR2 FQNEAQ come from the germline V gene. The CDR3 sequence is 15 residues long. V shed 5 bases and J shed 5 bases, with 15 bases lying between them. CDR3 DNA sequence: TGTGCCAGCAGCCCACCCAGAGGGCGGAATGAAAAACTGTTTTTT. Translated: CASSPPRGRNEKLFF.

The rearrangement joins TRBV6-1 to TRBJ1-6; no reliable D call. The CDR3 is made up of 13 amino acids. From germline, CDR1 is MNHNS and CDR2 SASEGT. Trimming removed 7 bases at V and 8 bases at J, with 12 bases between. The CDR3 nucleotides are TGTGCCAGCAATGGGCAGCGGTATTCACCCCTCCACTTT. It yields the protein CASNGQRYSPLHF.

The chain links TRBV11-3 to TRBJ2-5; D is perhaps TRBD2 (6 bases). V dropped 1 base and J dropped 2 bases, with 11 bases sitting between them. The CDR3 loop spans 15 amino acids. Looked up from germline, CDR1 is SGHNT and CDR2 is YENEEA. This chain's CDR3 is CASSLGGGLQETQYF. CDR3 coding DNA: TGTGCCAGCAGCTTAGGGGGAGGACTGCAAGAGACCCAGTACTTC.

The genes are TRBV7-2 and TRBJ1-1; the D gene is possibly TRBD1 (6 bases). Trimming cost V 5 bases and J 8 bases, with 12 bases left between them. The CDR3 is 12 residues long. Germline V lookup: CDR1 SGHTA, CDR2 FQGNSA. The chain's CDR3 is CASSPNRAEAFF. The CDR3 DNA sequence: TGTGCCAGCAGCCCCAACAGGGCGGAAGCTTTCTTT.

This rearrangement joins TRBV12-5 to TRBJ2-4; D is unresolved. V was cut by 6 bases and J by 4 bases, with 13 bases left in between. The CDR3 covers 14 residues. From germline, CDR1 is LGHNT and CDR2 FRNRAP. The chain's CDR3 is CASGPDTKKNIQYF. The CDR3 nucleotides are TGTGCTAGTGGACCTGACACTAAAAAAAACATTCAGTACTTC. Full variable domain (remainder filled in from reference TRBV12-5 and TRBJ2-4): DARVTQTPRHKVTEMGQEVTMRCQPILGHNTVFWYRQTMMQGLELLAYFRNRAPLDDSGMPKDRFSAEMPDATLATLKIQPSEPRDSAVYFCASGPDTKKNIQYFGAGTRLSVL.

CDR3 sequence reads: CASDGSPFRDTQYF. CDR3 coding DNA: TGTGCTAGTGATGGCTCCCCGTTCCGGGATACGCAGTATTTT. The chain uses TRBV12-5 and TRBJ2-3; D not certain. Germline V gives CDR1 LGHNT, CDR2 FRNRAP. Trimming removed 7 bases at V and 6 bases at J, with 17 bases between. The CDR3 has 14 residues. The complete variable domain, with remaining parts taken from reference TRBV12-5 and TRBJ2-3, reads DARVTQTPRHKVTEMGQEVTMRCQPILGHNTVFWYRQTMMQGLELLAYFRNRAPLDDSGMPKDRFSAEMPDATLATLKIQPSEPRDSAVYFCASDGSPFRDTQYFGPGTRLTVL.